These T cell receptor beta chains were read from a single sample in a study of T cell changes during pregnancy in multiple sclerosis. TCRdb's copy holds only in-frame clones and misses some; the assay was immunoSEQ multiplex PCR. The sample has approximately 50,000 clones; about 89% are singletons. Specimen: CD8+ T cells from peripheral blood mononuclear cells, collected after pregnancy. All receptors come from a female donor with multiple sclerosis, enrolled in a pregnancy study. CDR3s include the opening cysteine and the closing phenylalanine or tryptophan. A D gene is named only where the DNA matches it firmly. The size of a clone is reported for some rows only, either as once, few or many, or as a class for expanded clones.

v_call	d_call	clone_size	j_call	cdr3_nt	cdr3_aa
TRBV18	TRBD1	NA	TRBJ1-5	TGTGCCAGCTCAACAGGGGCCTACAATCAGCCCCAGCATTTT	CASSTGAYNQPQHF
TRBV19	NA	NA	TRBJ2-1	TGTGCCAGTAGTATTCCCTCCGGCGGGGCCCTTAACAATGAGCAGTTCTTC	CASSIPSGGALNNEQFF
TRBV28	TRBD2	NA	TRBJ2-1	TGTGCCAGCAGTTTACCGACTAGAGCGGGGGGTGAAAGGGAGCAGTTCTTC	CASSLPTRAGGEREQFF
TRBV30	NA	NA	TRBJ2-2	TGTGCCTGGAGTTTACAGGCCGGGGAGCTGTTTTTT	CAWSLQAGELFF
TRBV6-4	TRBD1	once	TRBJ2-3	TGTGCCAGCAGTTTAGCCGGGACAGGGGCAGATACGCAGTATTTT	CASSLAGTGADTQYF
TRBV29-1	NA	NA	TRBJ2-3	TGCAGCGTTGAGGGGGGAGGCACAGATACGCAGTATTTT	CSVEGGGTDTQYF
TRBV27	NA	NA	TRBJ1-6	TGTGCCAGTCGGGAGGCTTTACCCTATTCACCCCTCCACTTT	CASREALPYSPLHF
TRBV13	NA	NA	TRBJ2-5	TGTGCCAGCAGCTTAGTCCTACAAGAGACCCAGTACTTC	CASSLVLQETQYF
TRBV7-6	NA	NA	TRBJ2-7	TGTGCCAGCAGCATCCAGACAGGAGATGAGGAGCAGTACTTC	CASSIQTGDEEQYF
TRBV6-5	TRBD1	NA	TRBJ1-4	TGTGCCAGCAGTTACACCGGGACAGGGTGGACCGAAAAACTGTTTTTT	CASSYTGTGWTEKLFF
TRBV4-1	NA	NA	TRBJ2-7	TGCGCCAGCAGCCAAGGAATCTATGGGACTCAACCCCACTCCGAGCAGTACTTC	CASSQGIYGTQPHSEQYF
TRBV5-6	NA	NA	TRBJ2-1	TGTGCCAGCAGCTTTGACAGATACAATGAGCAGTTCTTC	CASSFDRYNEQFF
TRBV7-6	NA	NA	TRBJ2-3	TGTGCCAGCAGCTTAGGGCAGACAGCCACAGATACGCAGTATTTT	CASSLGQTATDTQYF
TRBV9	TRBD2	NA	TRBJ2-7	TGTGCCAGCAGCGCCTTTAGCGGGAGTACCTACGAGCAGTACTTC	CASSAFSGSTYEQYF
TRBV6-5	NA	NA	TRBJ2-1	TGTGCCAGCAGCGGTAGCGTTCCCTACAATGAGCAGTTCTTC	CASSGSVPYNEQFF
TRBV15	NA	NA	TRBJ2-7	TGTGCCACCAGTAGTACGGACATTCCCTACGAGCAGTACTTC	CATSSTDIPYEQYF
TRBV5-4	TRBD2	once	TRBJ2-7	TGTGCCAGCAGCTGGAGGACTAGCGGGGACTACGAGCAGTACTTC	CASSWRTSGDYEQYF
TRBV5-1	NA	NA	TRBJ1-5	TGCGCCAGCAAGCCGGGACACGGCAATCAGCCCCAGCATTTT	CASKPGHGNQPQHF
TRBV9	TRBD1	NA	TRBJ1-1	TGTGCCAGCAGCCCCCGGACAGGGGAAGGGACTGAAGCTTTCTTT	CASSPRTGEGTEAFF
TRBV13	NA	NA	TRBJ1-5	TGTGCCAGCAGCCCGGGGAGGAGCAATCAGCCCCAGCATTTT	CASSPGRSNQPQHF
TRBV5-6	NA	NA	TRBJ1-2	TGTGCCAGCAGCTTGGGACAGGCCCTCAATGGCTACACCTTC	CASSLGQALNGYTF
TRBV10-3	NA	NA	TRBJ2-3	TGTGCCATCAGTGATTTCGGGGTAGATACGCAGTATTTT	CAISDFGVDTQYF
TRBV7-9	NA	NA	TRBJ2-7	TGTGCCAGCAGGCTAGGGGCAGGGCAGATCTACGAGCAGTACTTC	CASRLGAGQIYEQYF
TRBV5-1	TRBD2	NA	TRBJ2-1	TGCGCCAGCAGCTTGGAGGCGGGGCGGGGGGGCTATGAGCAGTTCTTC	CASSLEAGRGGYEQFF
TRBV10-2	NA	once	TRBJ2-1	TGCGCCAGCAGTGAGCTAGGGGGAAATGAGCAGTTCTTC	CASSELGGNEQFF
TRBV6-5	NA	NA	TRBJ2-1	TGTGCCAGCAGGACGGGCGGGGCCGAGCAGTTCTTC	CASRTGGAEQFF